This TCR beta chain was profiled in a study of blood T cells in healthy people across ages. Each sample gave at least 6 million isolated PBMCs. Overall study results and limits: Diversity estimates drawn from one million T cells were deemed underestimates.

It was with a sample-barcoded 5' primer and a J-beta primer mix that a second PCR of about 6 to 12 cycles was run. TCRdb passed the 5' RACE reads through MiXCR, listing each CDR3 protein once. Of 1.5 million to 2 million distinct CDR3 sequences in the sample, approximately 40% were seen once. This CDR3 contains 15 residues. Germline assignment: CDR1 SGHVS and CDR2 FNYEAQ. Worth noting for this clonotype: Its matching antigen is unknown.

J is TRBJ2-4 and V is TRBV7-6; D may be TRBD1 or TRBD2 (5 bases each). The J call is doubtful: the DNA matches TRBJ2-7 better. Sequenced input: blood. The receptor comes from a human donor in good health. The CDR3 sequence: CASSLGTSLGDEQYF. DNA for the CDR3: TGTGCCAGCAGCTTAGGTACATCCCTGGGGGACGAGCAGTACTTC.